This TCR beta chain was observed in a study of graft-versus-host responses after intestinal transplantation. On the study more broadly: Induction with anti-thymocyte globulin, then tacrolimus and steroids for roughly three years, was given to all recipients. Points from the study as a whole: Recipient marrow showed GvH clones, some seen first in ileum or blood. Clonal ratios of graft-versus-host to host-versus-graft in allografts were high for patients exhibiting graft-donor T cell macrochimerism. Early post-transplant HvG declines showed an association with peak circulating GvH clone levels.

This clone was detected only once. The antigen is undetermined. CDR1 SGHAT and CDR2 FQNNGV come from the germline V gene. V lost 2 bases and J lost 5; bases outside the gene matches: 2. This CDR3 comprises 16 residues. The table came from immunoSEQ multiplex PCR; TCRdb's copy has only in-frame clones and leaves some out. The table shows over 100,000 clones, with more than 75% occurring only once. The V call is TRBV11-2, the J call TRBJ2-2; 13 bases map to TRBD2. This specimen consisted of unstimulated CD4+ T cells sorted from spleen or lymph node cells, obtained before intestinal transplant. The clonotype originates from a human donor who received an intestinal transplant. CDR3 region: CASSLRGLAGTGELFF. CDR3 nucleotide sequence: TGTGCCAGCAGCTTACGGGGACTAGCGGGGACCGGGGAGCTGTTTTTT.